This paragraph reports one TCR beta chain. This clonotype occurred many times. The specificity of this receptor is unknown. No quality values exist for individual bases; no much larger clone is one base distant. The data belong to a study of T-cell memory formation after mild COVID-19 (dated by TCRdb to about 2021). Notes on the research overall: TCR sequence clusters from the two donors were largely donor specific. In a couple of donors, T-cell clones that expanded and contracted after mild COVID-19 were tracked by sequencing TCRalpha and TCRbeta repertoires over time. Two young, previously healthy adult volunteers made up the cohort, one male and one female. The research as a whole found: The second-wave clones that peaked on day 37 were not confirmed to be SARS-CoV-2 specific. The detection of some responding clones in pre-infection memory suggests that pre-existing cross-reactive memory T cells joined the SARS-CoV-2 response. The study covered only a couple of mild cases, and larger cohorts including severe cases with pre-infection samples were considered necessary. Contracting CD4+ clones were located mainly in the CM and EM memory subsets, whereas CD8+ clones were found to be enriched in EMRA. Clones that contracted from day 15 to 85 showed balanced CD4/CD8 phenotypes, whereas a second wave of clones that expanded from day 15 to 37 leaned towards CD4+.

Ficoll-Paque density gradient centrifugation was used to isolate PBMCs. The germline V gene (reference sequence) provides CDR1 SEHNR and CDR2 FQNEAQ. The CDR3, cysteine through phenylalanine, is 14 amino acids long. Of all the DNA, just the CDR3 is kept, 42 bases in frame from base 1. V was cut back by 5 bases and J by 0 bases, leaving a gap of 10 bases between them. Sequencing was performed on an Illumina NovaSeq 6000. cDNA libraries for TCRalpha and TCRbeta were prepared by 5'RACE using constant-segment primers, with sample barcodes and unique molecular identifiers added. RNA was extracted from every sample with Trizol reagent. Library amplification was performed in two PCR steps, and a second sample barcode and Illumina TruSeq adapters were introduced in the second step. Libraries were sequenced on an Illumina NovaSeq with 2 x 150 bp paired-end reads. The authors' analysis ran thus. Demultiplexing of reads and collapsing into UMI-guided consensus sequences were performed with migec v1.2.7. Using mixcr v2.1.11, UMI consensuses were aligned to TRA and TRB V and J templates and then assembled into clonotypes. A clonotype was counted as expanded or contracted only when both edgeR and NoisET called the clonotype significant, with the noise models trained on biological replicates. edgeR calls used a false discovery rate-adjusted p below 0.01 and a log2 fold-change threshold of 1. As an exploratory analysis of dynamics, max-normalized trajectories of the 1000 most abundant clonotypes were examined with PCA combined with hierarchical clustering. Separately sequenced CD4+ and CD8+ repertoires were used to assign a CD4 or CD8 phenotype to each responding clone. TCRdb trimmed public reads at Q25 via fastp, called clones via MiXCR and kept in-frame beta chains. For every CDR3 protein sequence, its rows merge into one entry that carries the most common genes and DNA. The V and J calls and clone size are TCRdb's, not the authors'. The sample has tens of thousands of distinct CDR3 sequences on record, around 17% of them singletons. Together, the top ten hold about a third of the sample.

This receptor chain uses TRBV7-9 and TRBJ1-1; the D segment cannot be called with confidence. The sequencing input was PBMCs or a T cell subset sorted from them (not recorded which). The sequence was collected from an adult woman who had mild COVID-19 (a few samples of this study predate the infection). The sample titles of this study are shuffled in the database, so cell type and time point are left out; the donor was told from shared clones. The DNA sequence is as follows: TGTGCCAGCAGCCCCAGCCCCATGAACACTGAAGCTTTCTTT. Its coded protein is CASSPSPMNTEAFF.